This TCR beta chain was sequenced in a study of CD8 T cells in ankylosing spondylitis. Study-wide points: Disease-linked clones were found to be CD8+ and relatively rare in peripheral blood. Enrichment of disease-linked clones was reportedly significant in matched ankylosing spondylitis synovial fluid.

The germline V gene has CDR1 ENHRY and CDR2 SYGVKD. The CDR3 is 12 residues long. V lost 2 bases and J lost 6, with 8 bases in between. Note on this clonotype: What it binds is unknown.

Molecular-barcoded quantitative 5'-RACE produced these TCR beta libraries. TCRdb recomputed calls from the 5' RACE reads with MiXCR, one row per CDR3 protein. The table has under 250,000 distinct CDR3 sequences, about a quarter seen once; the top ten hold less than 8.5%. The chain combines TRBV10-3 with TRBJ2-7; D is possibly TRBD1 (5 bases). This receptor was identified in a male donor with ankylosing spondylitis or in good health (not recorded which). Material: blood, either unsorted or a sorted T cell fraction (not recorded which). The CDR3 loop is CAISEQGSEQYF. The CDR3 DNA reads TGTGCCATCAGTGAGCAGGGCTCCGAGCAGTACTTC.